The 16 T cell receptor beta chains below come from one sample, sequenced in a study of cytomegalovirus exposure and HLA in healthy donors (dated by TCRdb to 2016 to 2017). The library was obtained by the immunoSEQ multiplex PCR assay. A mixture of 60 forward primers for TCR Vbeta segments and 13 reverse primers for TCR Jbeta segments was used in the multiplex PCR. The source is immuneACCESS, and TCRdb retained only in-frame sequences with V and J called. Part of the clones is not carried over; for the studies checked, unresolved V genes explain less than half of this, and the remainder is unexplained. This sample lists around 210,000 clones; approximately 80% were detected once. Roughly 1.5% of the sample rests with the top ten. Sequencing input: PBMCs. All receptors come from a man aged 45 to 65 in good health and CMV-seronegative.

The J gene is TRBJ1-1, the V gene TRBV5-1; D uncertain. CDR3 length equals 16 residues. From germline, CDR1 is SGHRS and CDR2 YFSETQ. The germline V and J ends were trimmed by 0 bases and 2 bases, with 14 bases remaining between them. The CDR3, as DNA: TGCGCCAGCAGCTTGGTTTCCGTGGCGGTTAACACTGAAGCTTTCTTT. Translation gives CASSLVSVAVNTEAFF.

The chain recombines TRBV14 with TRBJ1-2; 9 bases agree with TRBD1. V lost 7 bases and J lost 1; bases outside the gene matches: 7. Germline CDR1 reads SGHDN; CDR2 reads FVKESK. The CDR3 is made up of 15 amino acids. For the CDR3, the DNA is TGTGCCAGCACCCACAGGGGGCCTAGTAACTATGGCTACACCTTC. Protein product: CASTHRGPSNYGYTF.

The V call is TRBV4-1, the J call TRBJ2-3; D call uncertain. V lost 1 base to trimming and J lost 0 bases, with 14 bases between them. CDR1 MGHRA and CDR2 YSYEKL come from the germline V gene. This CDR3 comprises 17 residues. CDR3 sequence: CASSQVSGTFSTDTQYF. Written as DNA, the CDR3 is TGCGCCAGCAGCCAAGTTTCGGGTACCTTTAGCACAGATACGCAGTATTTT.

This chain connects TRBV6-1 to TRBJ2-7; 12 bases agree with TRBD1. V shed 4 bases and J 0 bases; nucleotides not matched to a gene: 10. CDR3 length: 18 residues. Germline values: CDR1 MNHNS, CDR2 SASEGT. CDR3 in DNA: TGTGCCAGCAGTGGGGGACAGGGGGCAAGCGGACCCTCCTACGAGCAGTACTTC. It specifies CASSGGQGASGPSYEQYF.

The V gene is TRBV6-4, the J gene TRBJ2-1, with 8 bases matching TRBD1. Trimming cost V 4 bases and J 7 bases; bases outside gene matches: 6. The CDR3 is 14 amino acids. From germline, CDR1 is MRHNA and CDR2 SNTAGT. The CDR3 sequence: CASSAAGGKNEQFF. CDR3 DNA sequence: TGTGCCAGCAGTGCGGCAGGGGGCAAGAATGAGCAGTTCTTC.

The chain recombines TRBV30 with TRBJ1-5; the match to TRBD1 covers 10 bases. The J segment lost 0 bases and the V segment lost 6 bases, leaving 8 bases of the junction unmatched. Germline CDR1 and CDR2: GTSNPN and SVGIG (reference sequence). The CDR3 is 16 residues long. The CDR3 is CACQGTGDFSNQPQHF. The DNA for the CDR3 is TGTGCCTGTCAGGGGACAGGGGATTTTAGCAATCAGCCCCAGCATTTT.

The CDR3 loop reads CASSEEGGWLEAFF. CDR3 coding DNA: TGTGCCAGCAGTGAAGAGGGGGGGTGGCTTGAAGCTTTCTTT. J is TRBJ1-1 and V is TRBV2, with D possibly being TRBD1 (6 bases). Trimming took off 1 base at V and 7 bases at J, with 13 bases between the two ends. CDR3 length: 14 amino acids. Germline V CDR1 and CDR2: SNHLY, FYNNEI.

The sample holds one count of this clone. This chain joins TRBV27 and TRBJ1-5; possible D gene TRBD1, 5 bases. The CDR3 extends over 15 amino acids. The V gene lost 2 bases and the J gene lost 2 bases, with 10 bases spanning the gap. Germline values: CDR1 MNHEY, CDR2 SMNVEV (reference sequence). CDR3 sequence (DNA): TGTGCCAGCAGTTTAAGCGGGGCAGGCAATCAGCCCCAGCATTTT. Translated: CASSLSGAGNQPQHF.

The chain carries TRBV28 and TRBJ1-1; tentative D call: TRBD1 (5 bases). Trimming pared 2 bases from V and 5 bases from J, leaving 9 bases between. There are 13 residues in the CDR3. Per the germline V gene, CDR1 is MDHEN and CDR2 is SYDVKM. CDR3 sequence: CASSLQGRTEAFF. CDR3 in DNA: TGTGCCAGCAGTTTACAGGGAAGGACTGAAGCTTTCTTT.

This clone showed up just a few times. The chain employs TRBV9 and TRBJ2-5; no firm D call. The last part of the DNA fits TRBJ2-7 better; the J call may be wrong. Germline V gene lookup returns CDR1 SGDLS and CDR2 YYNGEE. The CDR3 loop spans 14 amino acids. The chain's CDR3 is CASSVGGSTYEQYF. CDR3 DNA: TGTGCCAGCAGCGTAGGCGGCAGCACCTACGAGCAGTACTTC.

V is TRBV28 and J is TRBJ2-7; unclear D gene. This CDR3 region has 14 residues. Trimming took 2 bases from V and 2 from J, leaving 10 bases between them. Germline CDR1 is MDHEN and CDR2 is SYDVKM. The CDR3 loop is CASSLAVSTYEQYF. DNA of the CDR3: TGTGCCAGCAGTTTAGCGGTTTCGACCTACGAGCAGTACTTC. The variable domain in full, completed from reference TRBV28 and TRBJ2-7, reads DVKVTQSSRYLVKRTGEKVFLECVQDMDHENMFWYRQDPGLGLRLIYFSYDVKMKEKGDIPEGYSVSREKKERFSLILESASTNQTSMYLCASSLAVSTYEQYFGPGTRLTVT.

The chain has TRBV7-9 and TRBJ1-3, with 8 bases lining up with TRBD1. V lost 1 base to trimming and J lost 4 bases; unmatched junction nucleotides: 0. The CDR3 spans 14 residues. Germline-derived CDR1 and CDR2 are SEHNR and FQNEAQ (reference sequence). CDR3 in DNA: TGTGCCAGCAGCTTAGGACAGGGGGGAAACACCATATATTTT. Translation: CASSLGQGGNTIYF.

The rearrangement uses TRBV27 and TRBJ2-7; 7 nucleotides line up with TRBD1. The V gene's germline CDR1 is MNHEY and CDR2 SMNVEV (reference sequence). The CDR3 contains 16 residues. V lost 4 bases and J lost 9; bases outside the gene matches: 18. The CDR3 sequence: CASSSTRDRLLRGQYF. The CDR3 bases are TGTGCCAGCAGTTCGACCCGGGACAGACTCCTACGAGGGCAGTACTTC.

V and J are TRBV7-9 and TRBJ2-2, with no clear D. Trimming pared 4 bases from V and 1 base from J, leaving 7 bases between. The CDR3 runs 14 residues. Germline V gene data show CDR1 as SEHNR and CDR2 as FQNEAQ (reference sequence). The CDR3 here is CASSSTLNTGELFF. CDR3 DNA: TGTGCCAGCAGCTCGACACTGAACACCGGGGAGCTGTTTTTT.

V is TRBV7-8 and J is TRBJ2-7; 7 nucleotides align to TRBD2. Losses at the gene ends were 5 bases for V and 4 bases for J; bases not matched to a gene: 8. The CDR3 contains 14 residues. Germline V gene data show CDR1 as SGHVS and CDR2 as FQNEAQ. CDR3 region: CASSVGPGGYEQYF. CDR3 nucleotides: TGTGCCAGCAGCGTAGGTCCGGGGGGTTACGAGCAGTACTTC.

V gene TRBV28 combines with J gene TRBJ1-1; 10 nucleotides agree with TRBD1. The CDR3 consists of 17 residues. The V gene end was trimmed by 6 bases and the J gene end by 1 base; junction bases not matched to a gene: 11. The germline CDR1 and CDR2 sequences are MDHEN and SYDVKM. The DNA for the CDR3 is TGTGCCAGCAGCCGCCCCGGGACAGGGGCCCAGAACACTGAAGCTTTCTTT. It specifies CASSRPGTGAQNTEAFF.